This T cell receptor beta chain was obtained from a study of CD8 T cells in ankylosing spondylitis. This clonotype was recorded at least ten times. Its matching antigen is unknown. TCRdb used MiXCR to reprocess the 5' RACE reads, holding one entry per CDR3 protein. The sample shows under 250,000 distinct CDR3 sequences, around 8% of them seen only once. With 4 bases clipped from V and 4 bases from J, the junction kept 5 bases outside the gene matches. Germline loops: CDR1 SGHVS, CDR2 FNYEAQ. This CDR3 has 15 amino acids. The study's findings and limits: Relatively scarce in peripheral blood, disease-linked clones were CD8+.

The receptor was isolated from a female donor with ankylosing spondylitis or in good health (not recorded which). Specimen: blood, either unsorted or a sorted T cell fraction (not recorded which). J is TRBJ2-7 and V is TRBV7-6; TRBD2 matches at 12 bases. CDR3 protein: CASSSGTSGHYEQYF. The CDR3 DNA is TGTGCCAGCAGCTCAGGGACTAGCGGGCATTACGAGCAGTACTTC.